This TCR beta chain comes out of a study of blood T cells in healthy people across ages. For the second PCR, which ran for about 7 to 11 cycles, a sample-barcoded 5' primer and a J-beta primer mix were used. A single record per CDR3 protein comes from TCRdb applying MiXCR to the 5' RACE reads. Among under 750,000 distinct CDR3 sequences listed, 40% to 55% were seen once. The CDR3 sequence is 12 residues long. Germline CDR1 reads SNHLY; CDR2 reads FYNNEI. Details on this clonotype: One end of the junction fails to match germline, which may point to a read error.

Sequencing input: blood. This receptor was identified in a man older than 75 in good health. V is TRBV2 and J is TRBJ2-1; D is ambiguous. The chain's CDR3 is CASREGGNEQFF. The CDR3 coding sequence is TGTGCCAGCAGGGAAGGCGGCAATGAGCAGTTCTTC.